Described below is a single TCR beta chain sequence and its context. Its antigen is currently unknown. The data stem from a study of OX40 agonist ivuxolimab in advanced cancers. Study details: Males comprised about 78% of the group, whose mean age was about 60 years (range roughly 23 to 80). Whole-study findings and limits: Both CD4+ and CD8+ T cell populations in blood had undergone clonal expansion by week 6 at 0.1 to 3.0 mg/kg. More expanded clones were found, on average, in CD8+ than in CD4+ T cells. There were also nonresponders showing low normalized T-cell clonal expansion.

This CDR3 has 14 amino acids. V trimming: 5 bases; J trimming: 5 bases; junction bases outside the gene matches: 8. CDR1 and CDR2 (germline): SGHTA, FQGNSA. The data were produced by immunoSEQ multiplex PCR, yet TCRdb's version contains in-frame clones alone and is incomplete. Among fewer than 75,000 clones listed, roughly nine tenths were seen once. Sequences were derived from CD4+ or CD8+ T cells sorted from blood, sampled in a trial of the OX40 agonist ivuxolimab. This clonotype was obtained from an adult with an advanced solid tumor such as melanoma, head and neck, liver or kidney cancer. The chain couples TRBV7-2 to TRBJ2-7; 8 nucleotides align to TRBD2. The CDR3 reads CASSPSGSRNEQYF. The CDR3 DNA is TGTGCCAGCAGCCCAAGCGGGAGCAGGAACGAGCAGTACTTC.